This T cell receptor beta chain originates from a study of cytomegalovirus exposure and HLA in healthy donors. The study, taken as a whole, reports: TCR beta sequences numbering roughly 18,000 were associated with HLA alleles at 0.05 false discovery rate in a later analysis.

As to this clone: Antigen specificity is unknown.

60 Vbeta and 13 Jbeta primers were used in PCR. Sequencing was performed with immunoSEQ multiplex PCR; in TCRdb, only in-frame clones are kept and a portion is missing. The profile shows about 240,000 clones, 82% of them singletons. The CDR3 totals 14 residues. Germline V lookup: CDR1 SEHNR, CDR2 FQNEAQ (reference sequence). Trimming left V 3 bases short and J 1 base short, with 9 bases between. The TCR was taken from a woman between 40 and 55 years old in good health and CMV-seropositive. The specimen was PBMCs. The rearrangement joins TRBV7-9 to TRBJ1-1; D possibly corresponds to TRBD1 (6 bases). The CDR3 is CASSFGQTNTEAFF. As DNA, the CDR3 is TGTGCCAGCAGCTTCGGACAGACGAACACTGAAGCTTTCTTT.